A selection of T cell receptor beta chains follows, all from one sample in a study of regulatory T cells in long-lasting Graves disease. Using its own MiXCR run on the multiplex PCR reads, TCRdb lists one record per CDR3 protein. The sample contains about 470,000 distinct CDR3 sequences, 20% to 25% of which appear only once. The sequencing used peripheral blood mononuclear cells (PBMCs), collected when the disease was refractory, from a patient treated with antithyroid drugs. Receptors were obtained from a female donor with Graves disease. Each CDR3 is given with its conserved first and last residue.

J gene,V gene,CDR3 protein
TRBJ2-7,TRBV5-1,CASKRAGSTYEQYF
TRBJ1-5,TRBV20-1,CSAREEGHGWAIGQPQHF
TRBJ1-5,TRBV28,CASSFDGQPQHF
TRBJ1-1,TRBV2,CASSFTGQLNTEAFF
TRBJ2-5,TRBV4-1,CASSRREDQETQYF
TRBJ2-1,TRBV29-1,CSVPNEQFF
TRBJ2-7,TRBV6-1,CASAGPGTGNGYEQYF
TRBJ1-1,TRBV29-1,CSVEGEGVAFF
TRBJ2-5,TRBV7-2,CASSLEGTSGRVQETQYF
TRBJ1-3,TRBV6-5,CASSYVPHVTSGNTIYF
TRBJ2-7,TRBV30,CAWSSTLYEQYF
TRBJ1-1,TRBV7-9,CASSREANTEAFF
TRBJ2-2,TRBV7-8,CATHRDRVNTGELFF
TRBJ2-2,TRBV7-2,CASSLTWGAGELFF
TRBJ1-1,TRBV11-2,CASSLAGATEAFF
TRBJ1-2,TRBV10-2,CASSPGNHGYTF
TRBJ1-2,TRBV27,CASSPRSNRGRDYGYTF
TRBJ2-7,TRBV7-9,CASSPIQGIYEQYF
TRBJ2-2,TRBV28,CASSLFRGPTGELFF
TRBJ2-7,TRBV11-2,CASRAGGLVQYF
TRBJ1-1,TRBV3-1,CASSLIGQGNTEAFF
TRBJ2-5,TRBV7-9,CASSFGSSQETQYF
TRBJ2-7,TRBV27,CASSKGGGKWYEQYF
TRBJ2-7,TRBV28,CASSIGRYYEQYF
TRBJ1-5,TRBV15,CATSPGGGARYSNQPQHF
TRBJ2-5,TRBV28,CVTRLWGETQYF
TRBJ2-7,TRBV4-1,CASSQGDTYEQYF
TRBJ2-7,TRBV12-3/TRBV12-4,CASSLIASGTSGRRYEQYF
TRBJ1-5,TRBV10-3,CAISERKNSNQPQHF
TRBJ2-2,TRBV28,CASRGDTGELFF
TRBJ1-1,TRBV7-9,CASSLNTNTEAFF
TRBJ1-2,TRBV5-1,CASSFPGQGSYGYTF
TRBJ1-1,TRBV5-5,CASSFQRPNTEAFF
TRBJ2-6,TRBV5-4,CASSLDSSGANVLTF
TRBJ2-7,TRBV5-6,CASSLAGGQAIYEQYF
TRBJ2-5,TRBV9,CASSVGQGKETQYF
TRBJ1-2,TRBV7-9,CASSLAAGNGYTF
TRBJ2-7,TRBV2,CASGGTYEQYF